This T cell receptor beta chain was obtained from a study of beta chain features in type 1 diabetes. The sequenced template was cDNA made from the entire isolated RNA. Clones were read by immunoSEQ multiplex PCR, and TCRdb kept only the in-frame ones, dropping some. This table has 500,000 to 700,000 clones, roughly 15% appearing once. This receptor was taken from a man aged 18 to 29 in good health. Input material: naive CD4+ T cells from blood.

The CDR3 nucleotides are TGTGCCAGCAAATCGACTAGCGGGAGCTCCTACAATGAGCAGTTCTTC. Residues: CASKSTSGSSYNEQFF. The chain employs TRBV25-1 and TRBJ2-1; 12 nucleotides align to TRBD2. Trimming took 7 bases from V and 0 from J; bases not matched to a gene: 4. CDR3 size: 16 residues. Germline V gene lookup returns CDR1 MGHDK and CDR2 SYGVNS. Full variable domain (missing parts from reference TRBV25-1 and TRBJ2-1): EADIYQTPRYLVIGTGKKITLECSQTMGHDKMYWYQQDPGMELHLIHYSYGVNSTEKGDLSSESTVSRIRTEHFPLTLESARPSHTSQYLCASKSTSGSSYNEQFFGPGTRLTVL.